This T cell receptor (beta chain) originates from a study of CD8 T cells in ankylosing spondylitis. Study-level findings and limits: Both synovial fluid and blood in reactive arthritis had previously been reported to carry some motif variants. Disease-linked clones had a CD8+ phenotype and relatively low frequency in peripheral blood.

Making the TCR beta libraries involved quantitative 5'-RACE with molecular barcodes. TCRdb analysed the 5' RACE reads with MiXCR anew, one entry per CDR3 protein. This sample has 200,000 to 300,000 distinct CDR3 sequences, with approximately 8% found just once. In this sample, this clonotype turned up many times. Its antigen is unknown. Germline assignment: CDR1 MGHDK and CDR2 SYGVNS. The CDR3 spans 15 residues. Trimming left V 1 base short and J 4 bases short, with 10 bases between. This chain joins TRBV25-1 and TRBJ2-2; the D gene is possibly TRBD1 (6 bases). The source material was blood, either unsorted or a sorted T cell fraction (not recorded which). The TCR originated in a female donor with ankylosing spondylitis or in good health (not recorded which). The CDR3 DNA follows: TGTGCCAGCAGTGAATCCACAGGGTTCACCGGGGAGCTGTTTTTT. Its protein is CASSESTGFTGELFF.